This T cell receptor (beta chain) appears in the sequencing data of a study of blood T cell repertoires in COVID-19. Study background: Some COVID-19 samples were acute and others convalescent; all came from the United States, Italy and Spain. The cDNA or gDNA used as material had been derived from T cells, B-cell-depleted T cells, or PBMCs.

Original analysis: Nucleated cell counts were estimated from reference gene primer amplification. Produced via immunoSEQ multiplex PCR; TCRdb's table is partial and in-frame only. V, J and clone size were drawn from that table, and D and trimming were deduced from the DNA. The table records 100,000 to 150,000 clones, roughly 84% of them present only once. CDR1 SNHLY and CDR2 FYNNEI come from the germline V gene. The CDR3 extends over 14 amino acids. J lost 9 bases, V lost 7 bases, and 11 bases had no gene match. This clone was seen just once. Sequencing used peripheral blood. The clonotype was recovered from a man in his 60s with acute or convalescent COVID-19. The J gene is TRBJ2-5, the V gene TRBV2, with 10 bases identical to TRBD2. In nucleotides, the CDR3 is TGTGCCAGCAATCTCCTAGCGGGGGAGGTTTCCCAGTACTTC. Its protein is CASNLLAGEVSQYF. Full variable domain (rest looked up from reference TRBV2 and TRBJ2-5): EPEVTQTPSHQVTQMGQEVILRCVPISNHLYFYWYRQILGQKVEFLVSFYNNEISEKSEIFDDQFSVERPDGSNFTLKIRSTKLEDSAMYFCASNLLAGEVSQYFGPGTRLLVL.